This T cell receptor beta chain was found in a study of cytomegalovirus exposure and HLA in healthy donors. Overall study context: Earlier sequencing of 150 million to 200 million T cells yielded 100 million to 120 million unique TCR beta sequences. Study-level results: As a later analysis showed, a missense DCLRE1C variant was linked to trimming of TCR beta V- and J-genes.

The V gene end was trimmed by 4 bases and the J gene end by 6 bases; junction bases not matched to a gene: 2. CDR3 size: 13 residues. The germline V gene has CDR1 SNHLY and CDR2 FYNNEI. The PCR contained 60 Vbeta and 13 Jbeta primers. Sequencing used immunoSEQ multiplex PCR; TCRdb keeps in-frame clones, though not all of them. This table holds some 120,000 clones, roughly 80% found once. Details on this clone: Its antigen is still unknown.

The rearrangement uses TRBV2 and TRBJ2-7; TRBD2 agrees at 11 bases. The sequencing sample was made of PBMCs. The receptor's source is a male donor in good health and CMV-seronegative. CDR3 sequence: CASSALAGGEQYF. In nucleotides, the CDR3 is TGTGCCAGCAGTGCGCTAGCGGGAGGCGAGCAGTACTTC. The whole variable domain, filled in from reference TRBV2 and TRBJ2-7, reads EPEVTQTPSHQVTQMGQEVILRCVPISNHLYFYWYRQILGQKVEFLVSFYNNEISEKSEIFDDQFSVERPDGSNFTLKIRSTKLEDSAMYFCASSALAGGEQYFGPGTRLTVT.